The present entry profiles one T cell receptor (beta chain) with its context. Antigen: not known. This entry belongs to a study of identical twins. TCRdb re-called the 5' RACE reads through MiXCR, storing one row per CDR3 protein. The sample has approximately 590,000 distinct CDR3 sequences, roughly 9.5% seen once. Findings and caveats of the study: Insertions ran lower in abundant cord blood beta clonotypes, though not in memory repertoires.

This CDR3 comprises 12 residues. Germline CDR1 MDHEN, CDR2 SYDVKM. The ends were cut back, 8 bases at V and 4 bases at J, with 8 bases in the middle. The same data also went into a second study, on yellow fever vaccine responses in identical twins.

This chain uses TRBV28 with TRBJ2-2; D remains unclear. Sequencing input: PBMCs. The TCR was taken from a woman under 30 in good health. CDR3 amino acids: CASCRVTGELFF. CDR3 in DNA: TGTGCCAGCTGCCGTGTCACCGGGGAGCTGTTTTTT.